The 22 T cell receptor beta chains in this list originate from one sample, sequenced in a study of blood T cell repertoires in COVID-19. Assay used: immunoSEQ multiplex PCR; TCRdb lists only in-frame clones, some missing. The sample holds about 170,000 clones; around 90% are singletons and the top ten take roughly 5.3%. Sequencing was performed on peripheral blood. Receptors were obtained from a man between 18 and 35 years old with COVID-19, enrolled during active disease.

The chain is built from TRBV15 and TRBJ2-3; a possible D gene is TRBD2 (5 bases). Germline-derived CDR1 and CDR2 are LNHNV and YYDKDF (reference sequence). The V end was cut by 0 bases, the J end by 3 bases, with 13 bases between. This CDR3 comprises 16 residues. CDR3 DNA sequence: TGTGCCACCAGCAGAGATCGAAGGTCGGGGACAGATACGCAGTATTTT. Its protein product is CATSRDRRSGTDTQYF.

V and J are TRBV24-1 and TRBJ2-7, with a tentative D call TRBD1 (6 bases). The CDR3 totals 14 residues. V was cut by 9 bases and J by 4 bases, with 18 bases left in between. From germline, CDR1 is KGHDR and CDR2 SFDVKD. DNA for the CDR3: TGTGCCACCTCCAATTCAGGGGATGTGTACGAGCAGTACTTC. This codes for CATSNSGDVYEQYF.

The V call is TRBV19, the J call TRBJ2-5, with D perhaps matching TRBD1 (7 bases). V lost 7 bases and J 5 bases, leaving 8 bases between the germline ends. Per the germline V gene, CDR1 is LNHDA and CDR2 is SQIVND (reference sequence). The CDR3 is 11 amino acids. The CDR3, as DNA: TGTGCCAGTACAGGGGGGGAGACCCAGTACTTC. Amino acid sequence: CASTGGETQYF.

The genes are TRBV12-3 or TRBV12-4 and TRBJ1-2; 9 nucleotides agree with TRBD1. This CDR3 is 13 amino acids long. V dropped 6 bases and J dropped 8; count of bases not matched to a gene: 7. The CDR3 sequence: CASRQPGQGGYTF. The CDR3 nucleotides are TGTGCCAGCAGACAACCGGGACAGGGAGGCTACACCTTC.

This clone came up a few times. The chain has TRBV19 and TRBJ1-5; maybe TRBD1 (6 bases). Trimming removed 3 bases from V and 6 bases from J, with 15 bases in between. CDR3 length equals 15 residues. Germline CDR1 and CDR2: LNHDA and SQIVND (reference sequence). This CDR3 is CASSIGDRRSQPQHF. The CDR3 DNA reads as TGTGCCAGTAGTATTGGCGACAGGCGGAGTCAGCCCCAGCATTTT.

The rearrangement links TRBV6-6 to TRBJ2-1; 9 nucleotides line up with TRBD2. V dropped 5 bases and J dropped 7; count of bases not matched to a gene: 12. CDR3 length equals 16 residues. From germline, CDR1 is MNHNY and CDR2 SVGAGI (reference sequence). CDR3: CASSPSGAGGLNEQFF. The CDR3 region has the DNA TGTGCCAGCAGTCCCTCTGGAGCGGGGGGTCTTAATGAGCAGTTCTTC.

This clone has only one observation. This rearrangement joins TRBV5-6 to TRBJ2-1; perhaps TRBD1 as D (6 bases). Per germline, CDR1 SGHDT and CDR2 YYEEEE. V was cut by 0 bases and J by 7 bases, with 8 bases left in between. The CDR3 totals 13 residues. DNA of the CDR3: TGTGCCAGCAGCTTGGGGGGGCGGAATGAGCAGTTCTTC. Translation gives CASSLGGRNEQFF.

Only one count was recorded for this clone. This chain uses TRBV7-2 with TRBJ1-1; no reliable D call. V was pared by 5 bases and J by 1 base, with 8 bases between. This CDR3 has 13 residues. Germline assignment: CDR1 SGHTA and CDR2 FQGNSA. CDR3 sequence: CASSHAGNTEAFF. The CDR3 DNA follows: TGTGCCAGCAGCCACGCGGGGAACACTGAAGCTTTCTTT.

This chain connects TRBV12-3 or TRBV12-4 to TRBJ2-7, with 10 bases aligning to TRBD1. V lost 5 bases to trimming and J lost 4 bases; unmatched junction nucleotides: 2. This CDR3 is built from 13 residues. The CDR3 region has the DNA TGTGCCAGCAGTCGGGACAGGGGATACGAGCAGTACTTC. This translates into CASSRDRGYEQYF.

The chain employs TRBV27 and TRBJ1-6; D is perhaps TRBD1 (6 bases). This CDR3 has 14 residues. The V gene lost 6 bases and the J gene lost 5 bases, with 11 bases spanning the gap. CDR1 is MNHEY, CDR2 SMNVEV, per germline (reference sequence). The CDR3 region is CASSLTGHNSPLHF. CDR3 sequence (DNA): TGTGCCAGCAGCCTTACAGGGCATAATTCACCCCTCCACTTT.

On this clone: Compared with germline, one end of the junction differs, possibly owing to a read error. The chain joins TRBV28 to TRBJ1-4; 12 positions match TRBD1. Germline CDR1 reads MDHEN; CDR2 reads SYDVKM. CDR3 size: 15 residues. The CDR3 DNA follows: TGTGCCAGCACCAATCGGGGGACAGGGGGCGCCGAACTGCTTTTT. Protein: CASTNRGTGGAELLF.

The sample holds a few counts of this clone. This rearrangement joins TRBV6-5 to TRBJ1-2, with D possibly matching TRBD1 (5 bases). The V gene lost 5 bases and the J gene lost 4 bases, with 14 bases spanning the gap. CDR3 size: 14 residues. CDR1 is MNHEY and CDR2 is SVGAGI in the germline V gene. In DNA, the CDR3 is TGTGCCAGCAGTCCTGGGAGGGACGGCTATGGCTACACCTTC. Translating it yields CASSPGRDGYGYTF.

This clone was found a few times. The chain combines TRBV13 with TRBJ2-2; TRBD2 is a possible D gene (5 bases). The length of the CDR3 is 15 residues. Looked up from germline, CDR1 is PRHDT and CDR2 is FYEKMQ (reference sequence). Between the trimmed V and J ends, which lost 3 bases and 6 bases, there was a span of 14 bases. The DNA for the CDR3 is TGTGCCAGCAGCTTCAGGCTGTACGGGGCCGGGGAGCTGTTTTTT. It translates to CASSFRLYGAGELFF. Full variable domain (outside the CDR3, taken from reference TRBV13 and TRBJ2-2): AAGVIQSPRHLIKEKRETATLKCYPIPRHDTVYWYQQGPGQDPQFLISFYEKMQSDKGSIPDRFSAQQFSDYHSELNMSSLELGDSALYFCASSFRLYGAGELFFGEGSRLTVL.

The rearrangement uses TRBV19 and TRBJ1-1; D possibly corresponds to TRBD1 (5 bases). This CDR3 comprises 15 residues. The V gene lost 3 bases and the J gene lost 0 bases, with 11 bases spanning the gap. Germline CDR1 and CDR2: LNHDA and SQIVND (reference sequence). In nucleotides, the CDR3 is TGTGCCAGTAGTATTGGGGCAGCGATGAACACTGAAGCTTTCTTT. Translated: CASSIGAAMNTEAFF.

The J gene is TRBJ2-7, the V gene TRBV7-6; a weak D match, TRBD2 (6 bases). Germline V gene lookup returns CDR1 SGHVS and CDR2 FNYEAQ. The CDR3 spans 15 residues. The V end was cut by 2 bases, the J end by 2 bases, with 13 bases between. CDR3 nucleotide sequence: TGTGCCAGCAGCTTATACGGGAGTGCTACCTACGAGCAGTACTTC. It translates to CASSLYGSATYEQYF.

On this clone: The junction departs from germline at one end; a sequencing error may be responsible. The chain recombines TRBV27 with TRBJ1-4; 8 bases match TRBD1. Germline assignment: CDR1 MNHEY and CDR2 SMNVEV (reference sequence). The CDR3 spans 14 residues. CDR3 sequence reads: CASSSQGAGEKLLF. CDR3 DNA sequence: TGTGCCAGCAGTTCCCAGGGGGCGGGTGAAAAACTGCTTTTT.

As DNA, the CDR3 is TGCGCCAGCTCCCGGACAGGGGATAACTACGAGCAGTACTTC. Its translation: CASSRTGDNYEQYF. V and J are TRBV23-1 and TRBJ2-7, with 9 bases lining up with TRBD1. TRBV23-1 is known as an ORF, though its function is uncertain. The V and J ends lost 8 bases and 3 bases, in that order; junction bases with no gene match: 8. The CDR3 sequence is 14 residues long.

This clone occurred once. The genes are TRBV27 and TRBJ1-5, with D maybe TRBD1 (5 bases). Trimming took 9 bases from V and 6 from J, leaving 18 bases between them. The length of the CDR3 is 14 residues. Germline V CDR1 and CDR2: MNHEY, SMNVEV (reference sequence). The CDR3 here is CASSAGRGSQPQHF. DNA of the CDR3: TGTGCCAGTTCGGCAGGGCGGGGTAGTCAGCCCCAGCATTTT.

The chain is built from TRBV2 and TRBJ1-2; 7 nucleotides align to TRBD1. J was trimmed by 6 bases and V by 9 bases; bases with no gene match: 7. The germline CDR1 and CDR2 sequences are SNHLY and FYNNEI. The CDR3 covers 12 residues. The CDR3 protein is CARHLTGDGYTF. The CDR3 DNA reads TGTGCCAGACATCTCACAGGGGATGGCTACACCTTC.

The chain joins TRBV28 to TRBJ2-2; 10 nucleotides agree with TRBD2. Germline assignment: CDR1 MDHEN and CDR2 SYDVKM. J lost 1 base, V lost 8 bases, and 4 bases had no gene match. CDR3 length equals 15 residues. Here the CDR3 reads CASGASGGNTGELFF. The CDR3 DNA is TGTGCCAGCGGGGCTAGCGGGGGGAACACCGGGGAGCTGTTTTTT.

CDR3 sequence: CASSLEEGLFTGELFF. CDR3 DNA sequence: TGTGCCAGCAGTTTGGAGGAAGGGTTGTTCACCGGGGAGCTGTTTTTT. J is TRBJ2-2 and V is TRBV28; possible D gene TRBD2, 5 bases. The V end lost 3 bases, the J end lost 4 bases, and 15 bases lay between the germline ends. The CDR3 has 16 residues. The germline V gene encodes CDR1 MDHEN and CDR2 SYDVKM. The full variable domain, with the rest looked up from reference TRBV28 and TRBJ2-2, is DVKVTQSSRYLVKRTGEKVFLECVQDMDHENMFWYRQDPGLGLRLIYFSYDVKMKEKGDIPEGYSVSREKKERFSLILESASTNQTSMYLCASSLEEGLFTGELFFGEGSRLTVL.

This rearrangement joins TRBV3-1 (or the pseudogene TRBV3-2) to TRBJ2-5; D may be TRBD2 (6 bases). Trimming cost V 1 base and J 4 bases, with 7 bases left between them. CDR1 LGHDT and CDR2 YNNKEL come from the germline V gene (reference sequence). The CDR3 length is 13 residues. Here the CDR3 reads CASSQVGGETQYF. Written as DNA, the CDR3 is TGTGCCAGCAGCCAAGTGGGGGGAGAGACCCAGTACTTC.